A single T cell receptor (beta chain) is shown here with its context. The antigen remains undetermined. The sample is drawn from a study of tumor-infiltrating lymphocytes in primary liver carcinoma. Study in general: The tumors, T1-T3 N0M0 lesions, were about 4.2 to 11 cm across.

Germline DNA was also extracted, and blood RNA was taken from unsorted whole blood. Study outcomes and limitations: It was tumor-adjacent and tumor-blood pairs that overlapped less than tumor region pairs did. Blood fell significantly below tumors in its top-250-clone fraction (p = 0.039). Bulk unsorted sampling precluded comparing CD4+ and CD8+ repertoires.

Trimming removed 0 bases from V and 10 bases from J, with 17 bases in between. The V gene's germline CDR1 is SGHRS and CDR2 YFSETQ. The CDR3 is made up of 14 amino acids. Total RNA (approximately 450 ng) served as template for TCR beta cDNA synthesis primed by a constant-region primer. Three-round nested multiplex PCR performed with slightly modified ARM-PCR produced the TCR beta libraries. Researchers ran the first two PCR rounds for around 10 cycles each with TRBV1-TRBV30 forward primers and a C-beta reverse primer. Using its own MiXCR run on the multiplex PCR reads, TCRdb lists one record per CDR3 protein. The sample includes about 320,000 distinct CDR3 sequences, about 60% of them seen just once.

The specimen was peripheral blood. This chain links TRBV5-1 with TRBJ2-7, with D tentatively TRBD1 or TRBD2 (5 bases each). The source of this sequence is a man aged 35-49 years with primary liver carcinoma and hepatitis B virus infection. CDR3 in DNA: TGCGCCAGCAGCTTGGTTGGCGCCCGGGGCGAACAGTACTTC. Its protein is CASSLVGARGEQYF.